This TCR beta chain was documented in a study of CD8+ T cells in alopecia areata. General study results and limits: Scalp sequencing captures resident alphabeta T cells of normal skin too. While patients received tofacitinib, many expanded lesional clones remained present in scalp and blood.

CDR1 MNHEY and CDR2 SMNVEV come from the germline V gene (reference sequence). This CDR3 region has 14 residues. The V and J ends lost 6 bases and 6 bases, in that order; junction bases with no gene match: 8. Remarks on this clone: The antigen is unknown.

The treatment was: oral pan-JAK inhibitor, 5-10 mg twice daily. RNA, once extracted, was reverse transcribed into cDNA for use as the sequencing template. Sequencing used immunoSEQ multiplex PCR; TCRdb keeps in-frame clones, though not all of them. The sample shows 150,000 to 200,000 clones, roughly 60% of them seen only once. The source was CD4+ T cells sorted from blood, collected at week 24, from a patient treated with tofacitinib. The V and J genes are TRBV27 and TRBJ1-1, with 9 bases identical to TRBD1. The sequence came from a human donor with alopecia areata. The CDR3: CASSPGQGGSEAFF. CDR3 in DNA: TGTGCCAGCAGCCCGGGACAGGGAGGCTCTGAAGCTTTCTTT.